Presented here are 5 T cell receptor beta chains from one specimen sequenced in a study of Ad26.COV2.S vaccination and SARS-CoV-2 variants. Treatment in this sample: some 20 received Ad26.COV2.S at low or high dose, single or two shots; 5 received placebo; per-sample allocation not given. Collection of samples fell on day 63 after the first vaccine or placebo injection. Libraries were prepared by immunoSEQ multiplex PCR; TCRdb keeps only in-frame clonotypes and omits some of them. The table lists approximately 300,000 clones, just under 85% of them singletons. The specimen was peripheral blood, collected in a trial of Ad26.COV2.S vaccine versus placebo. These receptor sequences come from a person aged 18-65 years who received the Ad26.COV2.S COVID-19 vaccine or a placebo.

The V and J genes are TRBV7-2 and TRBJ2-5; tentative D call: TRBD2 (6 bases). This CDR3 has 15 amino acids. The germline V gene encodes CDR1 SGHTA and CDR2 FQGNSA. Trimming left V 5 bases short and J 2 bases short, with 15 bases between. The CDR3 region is CASSRRSGAQETQYF. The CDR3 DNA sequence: TGTGCCAGCAGCCGGCGATCGGGAGCTCAAGAGACCCAGTACTTC.

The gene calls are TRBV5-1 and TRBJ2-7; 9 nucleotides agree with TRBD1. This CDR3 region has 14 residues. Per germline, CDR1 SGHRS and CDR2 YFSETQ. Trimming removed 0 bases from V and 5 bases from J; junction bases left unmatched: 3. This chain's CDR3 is CASSLGTGVHEQYF. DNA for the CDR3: TGCGCCAGCAGCTTGGGGACAGGGGTCCACGAGCAGTACTTC.

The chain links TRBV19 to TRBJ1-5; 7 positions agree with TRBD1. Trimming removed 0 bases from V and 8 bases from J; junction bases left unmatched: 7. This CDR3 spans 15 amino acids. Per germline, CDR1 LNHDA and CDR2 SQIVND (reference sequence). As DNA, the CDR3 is TGTGCCAGTAGTATAGATCACAGGGGTTTGGAGCCCCAGCATTTT. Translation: CASSIDHRGLEPQHF.

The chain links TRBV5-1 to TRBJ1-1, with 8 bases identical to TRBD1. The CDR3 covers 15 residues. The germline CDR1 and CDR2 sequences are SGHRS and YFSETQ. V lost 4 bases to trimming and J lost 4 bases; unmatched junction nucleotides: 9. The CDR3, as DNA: TGCGCCAGCAGCCTACAGACAGGGGTGGGCACTGAAGCTTTCTTT. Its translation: CASSLQTGVGTEAFF.

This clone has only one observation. The CDR3 nucleotides are TGTGCCAGCAGAACCGGGACAGACTTTCGTGGCTACACCTTC. Translated, it gives CASRTGTDFRGYTF. The V and J genes are TRBV6-5 and TRBJ1-2; 7 bases line up with TRBD1. V shed 6 bases and J 7 bases; nucleotides not matched to a gene: 11. The CDR3 has 14 amino acids. CDR1 is MNHEY, CDR2 SVGAGI, per germline.